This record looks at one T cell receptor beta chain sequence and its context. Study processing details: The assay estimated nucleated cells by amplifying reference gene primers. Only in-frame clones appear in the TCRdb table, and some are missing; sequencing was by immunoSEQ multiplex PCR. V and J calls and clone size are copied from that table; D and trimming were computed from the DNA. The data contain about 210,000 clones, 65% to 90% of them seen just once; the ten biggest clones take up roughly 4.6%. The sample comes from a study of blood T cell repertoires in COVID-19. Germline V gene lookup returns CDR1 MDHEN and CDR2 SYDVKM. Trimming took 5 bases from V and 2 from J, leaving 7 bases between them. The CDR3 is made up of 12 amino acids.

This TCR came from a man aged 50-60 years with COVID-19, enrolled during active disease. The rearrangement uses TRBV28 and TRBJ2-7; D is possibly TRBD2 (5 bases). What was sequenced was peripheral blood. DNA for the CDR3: TGTGCCAGCAGTCGGGGAACCTACGAGCAGTACTTC. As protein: CASSRGTYEQYF.